This is a list of T cell receptor beta chains from one sample in a study of blood T cell repertoires in COVID-19. The repertoire was sequenced with immunoSEQ multiplex PCR; TCRdb's copy has only in-frame clones and lacks some. The sample yields tens of thousands of clones, around 84% seen once. The specimen sequenced was peripheral blood. The receptor set was obtained from a man aged 45-65 years with acute or convalescent COVID-19. CDR3s include the opening cysteine and the closing phenylalanine or tryptophan. A D gene is named only where the DNA matches it firmly. For some rows the clone size is stated as once, few or many, or as a class when expanded; others skip it.

>.|TRBJ1-3|.|TRBV5-6
CASSFSSPGDGNTIYF
TGTGCCAGCAGCTTTAGTTCCCCGGGAGACGGAAACACCATATATTTT
>.|TRBJ2-1|once|TRBV28
CASSLGDGRGYNEQFF
TGTGCCAGCAGTTTAGGGGACGGGAGAGGGTACAATGAGCAGTTCTTC
>TRBD1|TRBJ1-6|.|TRBV7-6
CASSSGTGSSPLHF
TGTGCCAGCAGTTCCGGGACAGGCTCCTCACCCCTCCACTTT
>.|TRBJ2-7|once|TRBV20-1
CSASYGYEQYF
TGCAGTGCTTCCTACGGTTACGAGCAGTACTTC
>.|TRBJ1-2|.|TRBV3-1/TRBV3-2
CASSPIRDSLYGYTF
TGTGCCAGCAGCCCAATTCGAGACAGCCTCTATGGCTACACCTTC
>.|TRBJ1-5|.|TRBV1
CTSRGRVGNQPQHF
TGCACCAGCAGAGGGAGAGTTGGCAATCAGCCCCAGCATTTT
>TRBD2|TRBJ2-5|once|TRBV25-1
CASSEGLADLETQYF
TGTGCCAGCAGTGAGGGACTAGCGGACTTGGAGACCCAGTACTTC
>TRBD2|TRBJ2-5|few|TRBV9
CASSALSGGAGETQYF
TGTGCCAGCAGCGCCCTTAGCGGGGGGGCAGGGGAGACCCAGTACTTC
>.|TRBJ2-1|.|TRBV6-5
CASSTEGRGGNEQFF
TGTGCCAGCAGCACAGAGGGAAGAGGAGGCAATGAGCAGTTCTTC
>.|TRBJ1-2|.|TRBV3-1/TRBV3-2
CASSQGARANYGYTF
TGTGCCAGCAGCCAAGGGGCCAGAGCTAACTATGGCTACACCTTC
>.|TRBJ1-2|.|TRBV30
CAWSLGQGGYTF
TGTGCCTGGAGTCTCGGGCAGGGTGGCTACACCTTC
>TRBD1|TRBJ2-4|.|TRBV11-2
CASSLGQGFSIQYF
TGTGCCAGCAGCCTAGGACAGGGGTTCAGCATTCAGTACTTC
>.|TRBJ2-7|.|TRBV4-1
CASSQERTRTYEQYF
TGCGCCAGCAGCCAAGAAAGGACACGTACCTACGAGCAGTACTTC
>TRBD1|TRBJ1-2|.|TRBV30
CAWSERQGVRNYGYTF
TGTGCCTGGAGCGAACGACAGGGGGTCCGGAACTATGGCTACACCTTC
>.|TRBJ1-4|.|TRBV7-9
CASSLAGTELFF
TGTGCCAGCAGCTTAGCCGGAACAGAACTGTTTTTT
>.|TRBJ1-1|.|TRBV19
CASSISQLNTEAFF
TGTGCCAGTAGTATCAGTCAGTTGAACACTGAAGCTTTCTTT